This TCR beta chain was observed in a study of blood T cell repertoires in COVID-19. On the study more broadly: T cells, B-cell-depleted T cells, or PBMCs provided the cDNA or gDNA that served as material.

Comments on this clone: Other DNA sequences in the sample encode the same CDR3.

Trimming at V came to 5 bases and at J to 1 base, leaving 0 bases not matched to a gene. CDR1 is SGHRS and CDR2 is YFSETQ in the germline V gene. The CDR3 totals 12 residues. Authors' analysis steps: The authors estimated nucleated cell counts from reference gene primer amplification. Assay used: immunoSEQ multiplex PCR; TCRdb lists only in-frame clones, some missing. That table furnishes V, J and clone size, whereas the DNA furnished D and trimming. The repertoire consists of roughly 36,000 clones, with about 85% occurring once and the leading ten covering less than 4.5%. This chain connects TRBV5-1 to TRBJ2-7; 7 nucleotides match TRBD1. This TCR was recovered from a man between 60 and 75 years old with acute or convalescent COVID-19. The sample taken for sequencing was peripheral blood. CDR3 nucleotide sequence: TGCGCCAGCAGGGGACAGTCCTACGAGCAGTACTTC. Its protein is CASRGQSYEQYF.